This TCR beta chain was found in a study of blood T cell repertoires in COVID-19. Background on the study: Acute and convalescent COVID-19 samples came from the United States, Italy and Spain.

Clones were read by immunoSEQ multiplex PCR, and TCRdb kept only the in-frame ones, dropping some. The sample includes 200,000 to 300,000 clones, around 80% of them seen just once. Looked up from germline, CDR1 is SGDLS and CDR2 is YYNGEE. The trim removed 0 bases at V and 0 bases at J, leaving 4 bases unmatched. The CDR3 sequence is 16 residues long. This clonotype originated in a man aged 55 to 70 with acute or convalescent COVID-19. Sequenced input: peripheral blood. The chain combines TRBV9 with TRBJ2-7, with 9 bases identical to TRBD1. CDR3 in DNA: TGTGCCAGCAGCGTAGCTGGGACAGGGTTCTCCTACGAGCAGTACTTC. Translating gives CASSVAGTGFSYEQYF. The whole variable domain, remainder taken from reference TRBV9 and TRBJ2-7, is DSGVTQTPKHLITATGQRVTLRCSPRSGDLSVYWYQQSLDQGLQFLIQYYNGEERAKGNILERFSAQQFPDLHSELNLSSLELGDSALYFCASSVAGTGFSYEQYFGPGTRLTVT.